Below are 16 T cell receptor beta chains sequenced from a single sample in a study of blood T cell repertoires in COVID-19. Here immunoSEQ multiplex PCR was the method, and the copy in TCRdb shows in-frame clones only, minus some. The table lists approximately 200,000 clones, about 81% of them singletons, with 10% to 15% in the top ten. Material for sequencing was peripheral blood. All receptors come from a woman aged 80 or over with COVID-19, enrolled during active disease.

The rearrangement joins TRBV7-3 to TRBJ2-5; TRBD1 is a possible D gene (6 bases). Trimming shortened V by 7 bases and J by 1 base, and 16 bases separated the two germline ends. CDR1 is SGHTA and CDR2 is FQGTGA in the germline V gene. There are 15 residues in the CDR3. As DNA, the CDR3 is TGTGCCAGCACCGGATCTGACAGGTTCCAAGAGACCCAGTACTTC. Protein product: CASTGSDRFQETQYF.

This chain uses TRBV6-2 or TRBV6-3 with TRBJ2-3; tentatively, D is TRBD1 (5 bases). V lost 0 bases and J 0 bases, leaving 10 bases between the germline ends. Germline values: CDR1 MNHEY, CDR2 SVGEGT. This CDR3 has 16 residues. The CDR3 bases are TGTGCCAGCAGTTACTCGGGCAGGGCTAGCACAGATACGCAGTATTTT. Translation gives CASSYSGRASTDTQYF.

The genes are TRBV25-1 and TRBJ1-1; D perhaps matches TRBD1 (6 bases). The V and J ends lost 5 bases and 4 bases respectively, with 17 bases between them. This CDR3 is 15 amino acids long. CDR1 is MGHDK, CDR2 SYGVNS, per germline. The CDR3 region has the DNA TGTGCCAGCAGTAGGGCACAGGGCTCGGGCACTGAAGCTTTCTTT. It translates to CASSRAQGSGTEAFF.

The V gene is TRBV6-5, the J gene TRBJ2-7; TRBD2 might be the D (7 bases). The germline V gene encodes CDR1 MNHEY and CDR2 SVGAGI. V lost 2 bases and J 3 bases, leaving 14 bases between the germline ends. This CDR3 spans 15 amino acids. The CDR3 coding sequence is TGTGCCAGCAGTTACCCTTGGGGGGGGCACTACGAGCAGTACTTC. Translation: CASSYPWGGHYEQYF.

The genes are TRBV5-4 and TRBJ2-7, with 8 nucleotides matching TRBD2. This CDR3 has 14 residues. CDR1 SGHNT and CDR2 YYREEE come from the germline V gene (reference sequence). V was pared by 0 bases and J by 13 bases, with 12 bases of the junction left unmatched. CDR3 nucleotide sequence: TGTGCCAGCAGCTTGGATTGGACTGGGACTAGTATCTACTTC. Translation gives CASSLDWTGTSIYF.

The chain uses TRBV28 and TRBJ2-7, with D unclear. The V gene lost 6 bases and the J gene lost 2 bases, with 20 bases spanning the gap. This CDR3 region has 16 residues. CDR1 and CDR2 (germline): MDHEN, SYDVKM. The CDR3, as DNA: TGTGCCAGCAGCACCCCGGGTTCCCCCGGTCCCTACGAGCAGTACTTC. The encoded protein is CASSTPGSPGPYEQYF.

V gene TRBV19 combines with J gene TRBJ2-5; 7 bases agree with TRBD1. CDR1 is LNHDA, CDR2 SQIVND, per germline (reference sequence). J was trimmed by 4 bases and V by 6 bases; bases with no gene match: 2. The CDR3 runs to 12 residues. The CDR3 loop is CASSRQGETQYF. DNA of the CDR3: TGTGCCAGTAGCCGACAGGGAGAGACCCAGTACTTC.

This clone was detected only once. The CDR3 here is CASSRPLGPGTEAFF. The CDR3 DNA reads as TGTGCCAGCAGCCGTCCTCTGGGCCCTGGGACTGAAGCTTTCTTT. V gene TRBV7-2 combines with J gene TRBJ1-1; no reliable D call. Trimming shortened V by 5 bases and J by 5 bases, and 18 bases separated the two germline ends. Germline V gene lookup returns CDR1 SGHTA and CDR2 FQGNSA. The CDR3 sequence is 15 residues long.

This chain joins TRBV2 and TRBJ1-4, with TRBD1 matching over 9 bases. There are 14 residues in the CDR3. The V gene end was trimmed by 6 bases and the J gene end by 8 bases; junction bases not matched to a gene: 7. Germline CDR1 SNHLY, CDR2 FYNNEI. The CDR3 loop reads CASSTGTGREKLFF. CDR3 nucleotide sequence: TGTGCCAGCAGCACCGGGACAGGGAGGGAAAAACTGTTTTTT.

Here the CDR3 DNA reads TGTGCCACCGGGGTAGGTGGGAGAGGCCAAGAGACCCAGTACTTC. This codes for CATGVGGRGQETQYF. The rearrangement links TRBV24-1 to TRBJ2-5, with a possible D match to TRBD2 (5 bases). The CDR3 consists of 15 residues. Germline CDR1 and CDR2: KGHDR and SFDVKD. Between the trimmed V and J ends, which lost 9 bases and 1 base, there was a span of 17 bases.

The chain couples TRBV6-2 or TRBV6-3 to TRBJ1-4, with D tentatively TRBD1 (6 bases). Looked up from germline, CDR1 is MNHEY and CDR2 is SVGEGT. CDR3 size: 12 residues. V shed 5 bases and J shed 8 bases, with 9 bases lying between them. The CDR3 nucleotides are TGTGCCAGCAGTGGGACACCGGAAAAACTGTTTTTT. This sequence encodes CASSGTPEKLFF.

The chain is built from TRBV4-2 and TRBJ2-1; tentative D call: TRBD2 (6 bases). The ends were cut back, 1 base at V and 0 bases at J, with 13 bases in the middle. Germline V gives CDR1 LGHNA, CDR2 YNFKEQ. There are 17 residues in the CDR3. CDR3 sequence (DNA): TGTGCCAGCAGCCAAGGGTCGGGGGAAAGCTCCTACAATGAGCAGTTCTTC. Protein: CASSQGSGESSYNEQFF.

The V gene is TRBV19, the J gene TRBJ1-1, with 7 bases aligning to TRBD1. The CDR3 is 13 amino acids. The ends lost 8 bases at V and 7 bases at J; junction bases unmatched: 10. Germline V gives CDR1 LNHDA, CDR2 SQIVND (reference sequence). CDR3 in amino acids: CASGELSGGEAFF. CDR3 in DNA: TGTGCCAGTGGCGAACTGTCAGGGGGTGAAGCTTTCTTT.

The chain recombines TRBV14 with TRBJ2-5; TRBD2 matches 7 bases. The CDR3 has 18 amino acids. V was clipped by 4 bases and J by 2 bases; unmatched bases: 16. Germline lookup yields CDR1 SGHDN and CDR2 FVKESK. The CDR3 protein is CASSRRRAGGGWQETQYF. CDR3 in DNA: TGTGCCAGCAGCCGCAGAAGAGCCGGGGGAGGGTGGCAAGAGACCCAGTACTTC.

The CDR3 DNA follows: TGTGCCAGCAGCACTTATGTCGAGAACACTGAAGCTTTCTTT. Encoded protein: CASSTYVENTEAFF. This chain connects TRBV6-1 to TRBJ1-1; D remains ambiguous. The length of the CDR3 is 14 residues. Germline V gene sequence: CDR1 MNHNS, CDR2 SASEGT. The V end was cut by 6 bases, the J end by 1 base, with 12 bases between.

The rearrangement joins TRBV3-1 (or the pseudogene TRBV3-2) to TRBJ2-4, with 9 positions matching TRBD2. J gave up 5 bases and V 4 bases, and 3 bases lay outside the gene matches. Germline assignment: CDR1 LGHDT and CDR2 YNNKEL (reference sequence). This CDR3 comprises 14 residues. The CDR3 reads CASSPSGDQNIQYF. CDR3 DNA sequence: TGTGCCAGCAGCCCTAGCGGGGACCAAAACATTCAGTACTTC.